These 16 T cell receptor beta chains were all obtained from the same sample, sequenced in a study of identical twins. TCRdb re-derived calls from the 5' RACE reads in MiXCR, one entry per CDR3 protein. The data contain more than 1.5 million distinct CDR3 sequences, around a third of them singletons. Material for sequencing was cord blood. The origin of the receptors is a newborn girl in good health.

This clonotype was seen a handful of times. V and J are TRBV20-1 and TRBJ1-2; TRBD1 aligns across 9 bases. The CDR3 contains 16 residues. The V gene end was trimmed by 6 bases and the J gene end by 0 bases; junction bases not matched to a gene: 11. The germline gives CDR1 DFQATT, CDR2 SNEGSKA (reference sequence). The CDR3 here is CSAIITGGATNYGYTF. CDR3 coding DNA: TGCAGTGCAATCATCACAGGGGGCGCAACTAACTATGGCTACACCTTC.

The table lists this clonotype with many counts. The rearrangement uses TRBV5-1 and TRBJ2-1; a weak D match, TRBD1 (6 bases). This CDR3 contains 14 residues. V lost 1 base, J lost 7 bases, and 12 bases lay in between. Germline loops: CDR1 SGHRS, CDR2 YFSETQ. For the CDR3, the DNA is TGCGCCAGCAGCTTGAACCCACAGGGAAATGAGCAGTTCTTC. Its protein is CASSLNPQGNEQFF.

The chain uses TRBV14 and TRBJ2-1; D unclear. The J call may be mistaken, given a closer DNA end match to TRBJ2-7. Germline values: CDR1 SGHDN, CDR2 FVKESK. The CDR3 spans 17 residues. CDR3: CASSRHPRASSYNEQYF. CDR3 nucleotides: TGTGCCAGCAGCAGGCACCCCCGCGCGAGCTCCTACAATGAGCAGTACTTC.

This clonotype was counted a few times. This sequence joins TRBV9 and TRBJ2-6; perhaps TRBD2 as D (6 bases). This CDR3 has 17 residues. Germline V CDR1 and CDR2: SGDLS, YYNGEE. V gave up 0 bases and J gave up 1 base, with 11 bases separating them. CDR3 region: CASSVGALASGANVLTF. DNA of the CDR3: TGTGCCAGCAGCGTAGGCGCTCTAGCGTCTGGGGCCAACGTCCTGACTTTC.

The chain couples TRBV3-1 to TRBJ2-7, with TRBD2 as a possible D gene (5 bases). V gave up 0 bases and J gave up 10 bases, with 25 bases separating them. Germline CDR1 reads LGHDT; CDR2 reads YNNKEL (reference sequence). The CDR3 contains 17 residues. As DNA, the CDR3 is TGTGCCAGCAGCCAAGAAGTAACTAGGAGACTCCAAGAGGCCCAGTACTTC. It yields the protein CASSQEVTRRLQEAQYF.

This clonotype was seen at least ten times. V is TRBV27 and J is TRBJ2-1; no clear D. V was shortened by 6 bases and J by 4 bases, with 10 bases between the two germline ends. The CDR3 sequence is 13 residues long. Germline V gene sequence: CDR1 MNHEY, CDR2 SMNVEV (reference sequence). The CDR3 spells CASSPRHYNEQFF. The CDR3 nucleotides read TGTGCCAGCAGCCCCAGACATTACAATGAGCAGTTCTTC.

In its sample, this clonotype was seen a few times. The V gene is TRBV9, the J gene TRBJ2-7; 9 nucleotides align to TRBD2. CDR3 length equals 16 residues. J lost 0 bases, V lost 0 bases, and 4 bases had no gene match. CDR1 is SGDLS and CDR2 is YYNGEE in the germline V gene. The chain's CDR3 is CASSVGFSGSSYEQYF. CDR3 coding DNA: TGTGCCAGCAGCGTAGGTTTTAGCGGGAGCTCCTACGAGCAGTACTTC.

The rearrangement links TRBV29-1 to TRBJ1-3; D unclear. This CDR3 contains 12 residues. V gave up 5 bases and J gave up 2 bases, with 7 bases separating them. Per germline, CDR1 SQVTM and CDR2 ANQGSEA. CDR3 bases: TGCAGCGTTACAGTAGCTGGAAACACCATATATTTT. It is translated as CSVTVAGNTIYF.

This clonotype was counted a few times. The genes are TRBV18 and TRBJ1-5, with unresolved D. CDR1 is KGHSH and CDR2 is LQKENI in the germline V gene. CDR3 length equals 15 residues. Trimming pared 3 bases from V and 7 bases from J, leaving 16 bases between. This chain's CDR3 is CASSPNDARGQPQHF. DNA for the CDR3: TGTGCCAGCTCACCTAACGACGCTCGGGGACAGCCCCAGCATTTT.

This chain joins TRBV29-1 and TRBJ2-3; 7 bases fit TRBD1. Germline loops: CDR1 SQVTM, CDR2 ANQGSEA. The CDR3 is made up of 15 amino acids. The ends lost 4 bases at V and 10 bases at J; junction bases unmatched: 17. The CDR3 DNA follows: TGCAGCGTTGCCCGACAGGGTAGAGGTAGGGATGCGCAGTATTTT. Its protein product is CSVARQGRGRDAQYF.

This clonotype was counted between two and nine times. The chain carries TRBV12-3 or TRBV12-4 and TRBJ2-7; D might be TRBD1 (6 bases). The CDR3 extends over 15 amino acids. Trimming removed 6 bases from V and 0 bases from J, with 15 bases in between. Here the CDR3 reads CASRTRGTSSYEQYF. The CDR3 DNA follows: TGTGCCAGCAGAACCAGGGGTACGAGCTCCTACGAGCAGTACTTC.

The gene calls are TRBV4-1 and TRBJ1-6; no clear D gene. The CDR3 spans 18 residues. V gave up 0 bases and J gave up 4 bases, with 16 bases separating them. Germline V lookup: CDR1 MGHRA, CDR2 YSYEKL. CDR3: CASSQDIPQFSYNSPLHF. CDR3 DNA: TGCGCCAGCAGCCAAGATATCCCCCAATTTTCATATAATTCACCCCTCCACTTT.

This clonotype was counted many times. This chain uses TRBV9 with TRBJ2-3; D not certain. Germline V gene lookup returns CDR1 SGDLS and CDR2 YYNGEE. The length of the CDR3 is 14 residues. V lost 3 bases to trimming and J lost 6 bases, with 14 bases between them. The CDR3 DNA follows: TGTGCCAGCAGCGCCCGTCTGGCCACCGATACGCAGTATTTT. It is translated as CASSARLATDTQYF.

V is TRBV20-1 and J is TRBJ2-4; no clear D. The CDR3 has 15 residues. Germline loops: CDR1 DFQATT, CDR2 SNEGSKA (reference sequence). Trimming took off 2 bases at V and 0 bases at J, with 11 bases between the two ends. The CDR3, as DNA: TGCAGTGCTAGAAAGAGCGACCTAGCCAAAAACATTCAGTACTTC. Amino acid sequence: CSARKSDLAKNIQYF.

As for this clonotype: An end of the junction does not agree with germline; a read error may underlie this. The rearrangement links TRBV7-6 to TRBJ1-6; weak D call: TRBD1 (5 bases). This CDR3 has 14 amino acids. Germline CDR1 and CDR2: SGHVS and FNYEAQ. The CDR3 region is CTSSLGGASSPLHF. The CDR3 DNA reads TGTACCAGCAGCTTAGGTGGGGCTAGCTCACCCCTCCACTTT.

The chain links TRBV3-1 to TRBJ2-1; D unresolved. The V end lost 3 bases, the J end lost 10 bases, and 13 bases lay between the germline ends. The CDR3 runs to 13 residues. Germline V gene lookup returns CDR1 LGHDT and CDR2 YNNKEL (reference sequence). CDR3 bases: TGTGCCAGCAGCCAGTCACTCTCCGGGGAGCAGTTCTTC. It translates to CASSQSLSGEQFF.